Listed here are 13 T cell receptor beta chains from one sample, sequenced in a study of blood T cell repertoires in COVID-19. The data were produced by immunoSEQ multiplex PCR, yet TCRdb's version contains in-frame clones alone and is incomplete. Here the sample spans some 150,000 clones, 80% to 90% being singletons. Sequenced sample: peripheral blood. The source of these receptors is a woman aged 40 to 50 with acute or convalescent COVID-19.

The chain couples TRBV3-1 (or the pseudogene TRBV3-2) to TRBJ1-1; D not resolved. V gave up 3 bases and J gave up 3 bases, with 14 bases separating them. Germline V gene sequence: CDR1 LGHDT, CDR2 YNNKEL (reference sequence). This CDR3 contains 15 residues. CDR3 nucleotides: TGTGCCAGCAGCCAGTATAACAAGGCGGACACTGAAGCTTTCTTT. Its translation: CASSQYNKADTEAFF.

This sequence joins TRBV12-3 or TRBV12-4 and TRBJ2-7; D perhaps matches TRBD1 (5 bases). V was trimmed by 3 bases and J by 5 bases, leaving 11 bases between them. This CDR3 contains 13 residues. This CDR3 is CASSFLAGNEQYF. CDR3 bases: TGTGCCAGCAGTTTCCTGGCAGGGAACGAGCAGTACTTC.

The rearrangement links TRBV21-1 to TRBJ2-5; TRBD2 is taken as the D call from the table, unchecked against the DNA. TRBV21-1 is a pseudogene locus. This CDR3 region has 16 residues. The CDR3 region has the DNA TGTGCCAGCAGCCGCATTACTAGCGGGAGGGAAGAGACCCAGTACTTC. It specifies CASSRITSGREETQYF.

V gene TRBV7-9 combines with J gene TRBJ2-7; no clear D. The V end lost 7 bases, the J end lost 3 bases, and 7 bases lay between the germline ends. Germline CDR1 is SEHNR and CDR2 is FQNEAQ (reference sequence). There are 11 residues in the CDR3. CDR3 region: CASTLYYEQYF. The CDR3 DNA follows: TGTGCCAGCACCCTCTACTACGAGCAGTACTTC.

The chain combines TRBV7-9 with TRBJ1-6, with no clear D. The V end lost 5 bases, the J end lost 7 bases, and 15 bases lay between the germline ends. Per germline, CDR1 SEHNR and CDR2 FQNEAQ (reference sequence). CDR3 size: 15 residues. The CDR3 reads CASSLDRGNNSPLHF. DNA of the CDR3: TGTGCCAGCAGCCTGGATAGAGGGAACAATTCACCCCTCCACTTT.

This clone was picked up one time. The rearrangement links TRBV5-4 to TRBJ2-3, with D possibly being TRBD1 (6 bases). The germline V gene encodes CDR1 SGHNT and CDR2 YYREEE (reference sequence). The germline V and J ends were trimmed by 4 bases and 3 bases, with 21 bases remaining between them. The CDR3 totals 17 residues. CDR3 bases: TGTGCCAGCAGCGTTGGAAGGCAAACAGGGTTTACAGATACGCAGTATTTT. It yields the protein CASSVGRQTGFTDTQYF. The full variable domain, in which reference TRBV5-4 and TRBJ2-3 provide the parts outside the CDR3, is ETGVTQSPTHLIKTRGQQVTLRCSSQSGHNTVSWYQQALGQGPQFIFQYYREEENGRGNFPPRFSGLQFPNYSSELNVNALELDDSALYLCASSVGRQTGFTDTQYFGPGTRLTVL.

This chain uses TRBV28 with TRBJ1-4; 7 bases align to TRBD1. Germline V gene sequence: CDR1 MDHEN, CDR2 SYDVKM. V gave up 5 bases and J gave up 3 bases; unmatched junction bases: 9. The CDR3 is 16 amino acids. CDR3 nucleotide sequence: TGTGCCAGCAGTCGGGGACAGCAGAAACCTAATGAAAAACTGTTTTTT. As protein: CASSRGQQKPNEKLFF. The complete variable domain, with remaining parts taken from reference TRBV28 and TRBJ1-4, reads DVKVTQSSRYLVKRTGEKVFLECVQDMDHENMFWYRQDPGLGLRLIYFSYDVKMKEKGDIPEGYSVSREKKERFSLILESASTNQTSMYLCASSRGQQKPNEKLFFGSGTQLSVL.

The chain links TRBV4-1 to TRBJ1-1; the D gene is possibly TRBD1 (6 bases). Per the germline V gene, CDR1 is MGHRA and CDR2 is YSYEKL. The V gene lost 0 bases and the J gene lost 3 bases, with 11 bases spanning the gap. CDR3 length: 15 amino acids. The CDR3 here is CASSQENRVDTEAFF. The CDR3 region has the DNA TGCGCCAGCAGCCAAGAGAACAGGGTGGACACTGAAGCTTTCTTT.

The chain carries TRBV3-1 (or the pseudogene TRBV3-2) and TRBJ2-3; 11 bases match TRBD2. The CDR3 loop spans 19 amino acids. Germline V lookup: CDR1 LGHDT, CDR2 YNNKEL (reference sequence). Trimming at V came to 0 bases and at J to 5 bases, leaving 13 bases not matched to a gene. CDR3 sequence reads: CASSQDWQISGGARDTQYF. The CDR3 coding sequence is TGTGCCAGCAGCCAAGATTGGCAAATTAGCGGGGGGGCTAGAGATACGCAGTATTTT.

A single count supports this clone. The chain uses TRBV6-4 and TRBJ2-1; 7 nucleotides align to TRBD1. The CDR3 is 14 residues long. Germline values: CDR1 MRHNA, CDR2 SNTAGT. The trim removed 7 bases at V and 4 bases at J, leaving 7 bases unmatched. CDR3 region: CASNEGGPYNEQFF. The CDR3 region has the DNA TGTGCCAGCAATGAAGGGGGCCCATACAATGAGCAGTTCTTC.

The chain joins TRBV14 to TRBJ2-5; D possibly corresponds to TRBD2 (6 bases). Germline V CDR1 and CDR2: SGHDN, FVKESK. The V end was cut by 6 bases, the J end by 3 bases, with 20 bases between. CDR3 size: 16 residues. For the CDR3, the DNA is TGTGCCAGCAGTAATCAGGGACTGGTAAACAAAGAGACCCAGTACTTC. Translation: CASSNQGLVNKETQYF.

V gene TRBV6-5 combines with J gene TRBJ2-5; 9 bases map to TRBD1. CDR1 is MNHEY, CDR2 SVGAGI, per germline. V lost 0 bases, J lost 5 bases, and 7 bases stayed unmatched. The CDR3 is 16 amino acids. The CDR3 protein is CASSYSSGTGLETQYF. CDR3 coding DNA: TGTGCCAGCAGTTACTCGTCCGGGACAGGGCTGGAGACCCAGTACTTC.

The rearrangement uses TRBV11-2 and TRBJ1-2; D is ambiguous. This CDR3 is 12 amino acids long. Germline assignment: CDR1 SGHAT and CDR2 FQNNGV. V dropped 8 bases and J dropped 7 bases, with 14 bases sitting between them. This CDR3 is CASVSGGSGYTF. The CDR3 DNA reads as TGTGCCAGCGTTAGCGGTGGGTCTGGCTACACCTTC.